This TCR beta chain is from a study of T cell clones after liver transplantation. Study details: TCRbeta sequencing after a pre-transplant mixed lymphocyte reaction identified graft-donor-reactive clones, later tracked in post-transplant blood. At least one year of complete immunosuppression withdrawal without enzymes over twice normal defined tolerance.

Looked up from germline, CDR1 is LNHDA and CDR2 is SQIVND (reference sequence). Trimming cost V 5 bases and J 5 bases, with 9 bases left between them. The CDR3 totals 12 residues. Study findings and constraints: Small, mixed patient groups and varying post-transplant times limit these conclusions.

Some clones are missing from TCRdb's copy, which holds only in-frame ones; the method was immunoSEQ multiplex PCR. The profile shows tens of thousands of clones, 70% to 75% of them singletons. With regard to this clone: The antigen remains undetermined.

The chain combines TRBV19 with TRBJ2-5; D is ambiguous. The TCR originated in a human patient who received a liver transplant. Some of these T cells may belong to the graft donor. This sample comprised CD4+ T cells from blood, obtained at the 22-month timepoint. The CDR3 spells CASSAGGETQYF. CDR3 bases: TGTGCCAGTAGTGCCGGTGGGGAGACCCAGTACTTC.